The T cell receptor beta chain described here comes from a study of Graves' ophthalmopathy and Graves' hyperthyroidism. Across the whole study: Cases classed as stable hyperthyroidism had no ophthalmopathy within 18 months of follow-up.

Remarks on this clonotype: Its specificity is unknown.

Aged 18 to 65, the patients with hyperthyroidism had under 2 months' duration and were newly diagnosed. If patients had other autoimmune diseases, uncontrolled infections, pregnancy or lactation, they were excluded. For repertoire sequencing, the TCR beta CDR3 regions were amplified from RNA transcripts. Scientists carried out first-round RT-PCR using HTBI primers and then a second-round multiplex PCR. Each CDR3 protein is one row after TCRdb ran MiXCR on the multiplex PCR reads. There are 1 million to 1.3 million distinct CDR3 sequences in the sample; about 36% occur only once, and over 8.5% lies in the top ten. The study's findings and limits: Most expanded clonotypes from thyroid (those above 0.001 frequency) were also found in blood.

Germline V CDR1 and CDR2: LNHDA, SQIVND (reference sequence). This CDR3 has 10 residues. V shed 8 bases and J shed 11 bases, with 10 bases lying between them. This TCR derives from an adult man with Graves' hyperthyroidism. The sample taken for sequencing was peripheral blood or thyroid tissue (not recorded which). The gene calls are TRBV19 and TRBJ1-5; D gene ambiguous. The CDR3 nucleotides read TGTGCCAGTGCCCAGGAAGCCCAGCATTTT. Residues: CASAQEAQHF.